A single T cell receptor beta chain is shown here with its context. Its antigen is unidentified. The data belong to a study of cytomegalovirus exposure and HLA in healthy donors. General study results and limits: Productive status was seen about 90% or about 30% of the time for most TCR beta V segments in an earlier analysis. There were reportedly fewer N-insertions in an Asian-associated ancestry cluster than the roughly 670-donor mean, in a later analysis. Reports indicate that TCR beta sequences accurately predicted the HLA-A and HLA-B alleles of most subjects. High sensitivity and specificity were reportedly achieved when the classifier diagnosed cytomegalovirus status.

The study ran its PCR with 60 Vbeta and 13 Jbeta primers. This table comes from immunoSEQ multiplex PCR, and its TCRdb copy is limited to in-frame clones, with some not included. The sample totals 120,000 or so clones. There are 13 residues in the CDR3. Looked up from germline, CDR1 is KGHSH and CDR2 is LQKENI. The V end lost 8 bases, the J end lost 2 bases, and 12 bases lay between the germline ends. The rearrangement links TRBV18 to TRBJ2-5; a possible D gene is TRBD1 (7 bases). Sequencing was carried out using PBMCs. This TCR derives from a man younger than 35 in good health and CMV-seronegative. CDR3 amino acids: CASAGGQQETQYF. The CDR3, as DNA: TGTGCCAGCGCCGGGGGACAGCAAGAGACCCAGTACTTC.